This T cell receptor beta chain originates from a study of beta chain features in type 1 diabetes. Regarding the study as a whole: A moderate, significant TCRB CDR3 shortening appeared in type 1 diabetes across four CD4+ subsets.

Expressed TCRB transcripts got sequenced, as all isolated RNA was reverse transcribed. Profiled with immunoSEQ multiplex PCR; TCRdb holds only in-frame clones, not every one. The table records 150,000 or so clones, approximately 9.2% of them present only once. As regards this clone: Its antigen remains unknown.

The sequencing sample was made of central memory CD4+ T cells from blood. The TCR comes from a man between 18 and 29 years old in good health.

CDR3 protein: CAWNIAGGQVTQYF. CDR3 nucleotides: TGTGCCTGGAATATAGCGGGGGGGCAGGTGACCCAGTACTTC. The genes are TRBV30 and TRBJ2-5, with TRBD2 matching 11 bases. The J segment lost 7 bases and the V segment lost 4 bases, leaving 8 bases of the junction unmatched. Germline CDR1 and CDR2: GTSNPN and SVGIG (reference sequence). This CDR3 has 14 residues.